Sequencing of this T cell receptor (beta chain) was carried out in a study of blood T cell repertoires in COVID-19. Overall study: COVID-19 samples, acute and convalescent, were from the United States, Italy and Spain. Sample material is recorded as cDNA or gDNA derived from T cells, B-cell-depleted T cells, or PBMCs.

TCRdb's table, derived via immunoSEQ multiplex PCR, lists solely in-frame clones and lacks some. The sample consists of 150,000 to 200,000 clones, 87% of them appearing once. Per the germline V gene, CDR1 is MNHEY and CDR2 is SVGAGI. The J segment lost 5 bases and the V segment lost 4 bases, leaving 5 bases of the junction unmatched. The CDR3 totals 14 residues. The V gene is TRBV6-5, the J gene TRBJ1-2; 9 bases align to TRBD1. The sequence was collected from a human donor in a cohort sampled during active COVID-19. Sequencing was performed on peripheral blood. The CDR3 bases are TGTGCCAGCAGTTCCCGGGACAGGGTTTATGGCTACACCTTC. Encoded protein: CASSSRDRVYGYTF.